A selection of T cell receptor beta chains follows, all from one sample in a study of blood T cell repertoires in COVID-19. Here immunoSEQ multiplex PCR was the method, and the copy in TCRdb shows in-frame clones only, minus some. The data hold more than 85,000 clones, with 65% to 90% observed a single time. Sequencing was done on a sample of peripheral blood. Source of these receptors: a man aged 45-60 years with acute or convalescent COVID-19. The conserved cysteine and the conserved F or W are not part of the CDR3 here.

CDR3: ASSQIRGTNEKLF
V: TRBV4-2
J: TRBJ1-4

CDR3: ASSLSSLAVNNEQF
V: TRBV7-8
J: TRBJ2-1

CDR3: ASSFWGGEQF
V: TRBV27
J: TRBJ2-1

CDR3: ASSQGGRAGGYEQY
V: TRBV9
J: TRBJ2-7

CDR3: ASSQGPQGANTGELF
V: TRBV23-1
J: TRBJ2-2

CDR3: ASSHMRSSGANVLT
V: TRBV9
J: TRBJ2-6

CDR3: ASSAGTGGRLGEQY
V: TRBV9
J: TRBJ2-7

CDR3: ASLRDRVSYEQY
V: TRBV6-5
J: TRBJ2-7

CDR3: ASKLAGEETQY
V: TRBV2
J: TRBJ2-5

CDR3: ASRGDRSYGYT
V: TRBV6-5
J: TRBJ1-2

CDR3: ASSSRWELGGYT
V: TRBV7-8
J: TRBJ1-2

CDR3: ASSLDGRASEQY
V: TRBV5-1
J: TRBJ2-7

CDR3: ASSSTGGTNEKLF
V: TRBV28
J: TRBJ1-4

CDR3: ASSLAGTGGDGKLF
V: TRBV11-3
J: TRBJ1-4

CDR3: ASSDLGLPNQPQH
V: TRBV10-3
J: TRBJ1-5

CDR3: ASSLDRGLLEQY
V: TRBV5-1
J: TRBJ2-7

CDR3: ASSGLQDRGTDTQY
V: TRBV19
J: TRBJ2-3

CDR3: ASSRGTSGFTGELF
V: TRBV5-8
J: TRBJ2-2

CDR3: ASSPPGRSSPYEQY
V: TRBV18
J: TRBJ2-7

CDR3: ASGLYQIDSRYT
V: TRBV12-5
J: TRBJ1-2

CDR3: ASSRVAGGSYEQY
V: TRBV5-1
J: TRBJ2-7

CDR3: ASTGGTTYEQY
V: TRBV10-2
J: TRBJ2-7

CDR3: ASSVYSGGYGYT
V: TRBV9
J: TRBJ1-2

CDR3: ASTGVGANVLT
V: TRBV6-5
J: TRBJ2-6

CDR3: ASSESGLSKNIQY
V: TRBV6-1
J: TRBJ2-4

CDR3: ASSLSGGNYGYT
V: TRBV7-6
J: TRBJ1-2

CDR3: ASSLIAGGAFKSSYEQY
V: TRBV11-2
J: TRBJ2-7

CDR3: ASSGGTENTGELF
V: TRBV5-1
J: TRBJ2-2

CDR3: ASSDGQGTEAF
V: TRBV2
J: TRBJ1-1

CDR3: ASSEDPGAGTNTEAF
V: TRBV25-1
J: TRBJ1-1

CDR3: ASIFSGDTGELF
V: TRBV6-5
J: TRBJ2-2

CDR3: ASSGVAGGSEQY
V: TRBV6-4
J: TRBJ2-7

CDR3: AWSVSVRTSGTGELF
V: TRBV30
J: TRBJ2-2

CDR3: ASSTRQGDGYT
V: TRBV6-5
J: TRBJ1-2

CDR3: ASSLPSDRVRGYT
V: TRBV5-6
J: TRBJ1-2

CDR3: ASSLSNQETQY
V: TRBV7-3
J: TRBJ2-5

CDR3: ASSILRQPTEKLF
V: TRBV19
J: TRBJ1-4

CDR3: ASSQSVETQY
V: TRBV3-1/TRBV3-2
J: TRBJ2-5

CDR3: ASSPGEAGRFNEQF
V: TRBV5-8
J: TRBJ2-1